This TCR beta chain was identified in a study of T cells in Graves' hyperthyroidism and ophthalmopathy. Points from the study as a whole: In the blood, most expanded thyroid clonotypes above 0.001 appeared as well. The model predicted ophthalmopathy a median around 6.5 months before onset.

Lactation, pregnancy, other autoimmune disease or uncontrolled infection excluded patients. Orbital computed tomography, thyroid ultrasound, serum thyroxine and TRAb, and clinical symptoms together informed the diagnoses. From germline, CDR1 is SGHNT and CDR2 YENEEA. Trimming pared 2 bases from V and 1 base from J, leaving 16 bases between. The CDR3 sequence is 17 residues long. The CDR3 regions of TCR beta were amplified from RNA transcripts. HTBI primers were the set used in a first-round RT-PCR of the TCR CDR3. TCRdb re-called the multiplex PCR reads through MiXCR, storing one row per CDR3 protein. This table holds approximately 500,000 distinct CDR3 sequences, approximately 44% found once. Note on this clonotype: No antigen is known for it.

The genes are TRBV11-3 and TRBJ2-3; no clear D. The source material was peripheral blood or thyroid tissue (not recorded which). The source is a woman between 18 and 29 years old with Graves' hyperthyroidism. The CDR3 region has the DNA TGTGCCAGCAGCTTAATTCTAGTCCCCCATGGCACAGATACGCAGTATTTT. This encodes CASSLILVPHGTDTQYF.